The 32 T cell receptor beta chains in this list originate from one sample, sequenced in a study of tissue T cells after allogeneic stem cell transplantation. Generated by immunoSEQ multiplex PCR, the TCRdb table keeps only in-frame clones and is missing some. The table lists over 7,500 clones, 34% of them singletons. The sample's time point: mouse harvest day 14 after allogeneic transplant. Mouse grafts combined 10^7 T-cell-depleted bone marrow cells with 10^6 splenic CD5+ T cells. The specimen was skin. The origin of the receptors is a female BALB/c mouse given C57BL/6 T cells with graft-versus-host disease after an allogeneic hematopoietic cell transplant.

Comments on this clone: All gene names here are mouse names. Read coverage stops 1 residue before the CDR3 terminus; the germline J gene supplies the remainder. The rearrangement links TRBV26 to TRBJ2-3, with no clear D. Germline V gene data show CDR1 as KGHPV and CDR2 as FQNQEV (reference sequence). The CDR3 extends over 13 amino acids. V was pared by 4 bases and J by 0 bases, with 5 bases between. CDR3 loop: CASSHPSAETLYF. The CDR3 DNA, read in part, is TGTGCCAGCAGTCACCCTAGTGCAGAAACGCTGTAT.

As to this clone: Any gene name here is a mouse gene name. The read gets to within 1 residue of the CDR3 end, and the germline J gene fills in the rest. The rearrangement links TRBV19 to TRBJ1-6; D may be TRBD1 (6 bases). TRBJ1-6 qualifies as an ORF whose function is uncertain. The V gene's germline CDR1 is FNHDT and CDR2 SITEND (reference sequence). Trimming removed 4 bases from V and 3 bases from J, with 11 bases in between. This CDR3 has 15 residues. This CDR3 is CASSLRDIYNSPLYF. CDR3 DNA, as far as it was read: TGTGCCAGCAGTCTCCGGGACATCTATAATTCGCCCCTCTAC.

On this clone itself: Gene names and germline match the mouse. Read sequence stops 1 residue before the CDR3 end, and the germline J gene provides the missing end. The chain couples TRBV16 to TRBJ1-1; D remains ambiguous. CDR3 length equals 13 residues. The V and J ends lost 5 bases and 0 bases respectively, with 7 bases between them. CDR1 is SGHSA, CDR2 FRNQAP, per germline. The CDR3 loop is CASSQTPNTEVFF. The sequenced part of the CDR3 DNA is TGTGCAAGCAGCCAGACACCAAACACAGAAGTCTTC.

In the case of this clone: Gene names and germline match the mouse. The CDR3 goes on 1 residue after the read ends, and that part is filled in from the germline J gene. The same CDR3 arises from other DNA sequences in this sample as well. This chain connects TRBV13-1 to TRBJ1-4; perhaps TRBD1 as D (6 bases). This CDR3 spans 15 amino acids. The germline V gene encodes CDR1 NSHNY and CDR2 SYGAGN. V gave up 3 bases and J gave up 3 bases, with 12 bases separating them. This CDR3 reads CASSGGQGPNERLFF. Partial CDR3 DNA: TGTGCCAGCAGTGGGGGCCAGGGGCCCAACGAAAGATTATTT.

This clone was counted once. Genes here carry mouse names. The read terminates 1 residue ahead of where the CDR3 ends, so the germline J gene completes it. The genes are TRBV15 and TRBJ2-4; 7 nucleotides line up with TRBD1. V shed 6 bases, J shed 2 bases, and the junction held 2 bases outside the gene matches. The germline CDR1 and CDR2 sequences are SGHND and FRSKSL. The CDR3 sequence is 13 residues long. Incomplete CDR3 DNA: TGTGCCAGCAGGACAGGGACTCAAAACACCTTGTAC. Its translation: CASRTGTQNTLY. The whole CDR3 sequence is CASRTGTQNTLYF. Variable domain in full (rest from reference TRBV15 and TRBJ2-4): DAGVTQTPRHEVAEKGQTIILKCEPVSGHNDLFWYRQTKIQGLELLSYFRSKSLMEDGGAFKDRFKAEMLNSSFSTLKIQPTEPKDSAVYLCASRTGTQNTLYFGAGTRLSVL.

As regards this clone: Gene names and germline match the mouse. The read gets to within 1 residue of the CDR3 end, and the germline J gene fills in the rest. This chain links TRBV15 with TRBJ1-1; 9 bases fit TRBD1. The V gene's germline CDR1 is SGHND and CDR2 FRSKSL. V lost 6 bases to trimming and J lost 10 bases; unmatched junction nucleotides: 3. The CDR3 spans 11 residues. The CDR3 here is CASSRDRAVFF. The DNA read from the CDR3 is TGTGCCAGCAGCCGGGACAGGGCAGTCTTC.

Comment on this clone: The germline and genes are mouse ones. The CDR3 end is not reached by the read, which stops 1 residue before it; the germline J gene fills it in. J is TRBJ2-7 and V is TRBV3, with 8 bases matching TRBD2. With V trimmed by 5 bases and J by 0 bases, 6 bases remained unmatched. The CDR3 spans 15 residues. CDR1 is SNHLY and CDR2 is FYNGKV in the germline V gene (reference sequence). The part of the CDR3 DNA that was read is TGTGCCAGCAGCCCTCGACTGGGGAGCTCCTATGAACAGTAC. It specifies CASSPRLGSSYEQY. In full, the CDR3 is CASSPRLGSSYEQYF.

This clone showed up just a few times. The gene symbols are mouse symbols. The read ends 1 residue early relative to the CDR3; the germline J gene fills the gap. V is TRBV26 and J is TRBJ2-1; 7 nucleotides line up with TRBD1. The CDR3 is made up of 13 amino acids. Germline V gene data show CDR1 as KGHPV and CDR2 as FQNQEV (reference sequence). With 6 bases clipped from V and 2 bases from J, the junction kept 1 base outside the gene matches. The covered CDR3 bases are TGTGCCAGCAGGGGGACAGACTATGCTGAGCAGTTC. It is translated as CASRGTDYAEQF. The complete CDR3 reads CASRGTDYAEQFF.

Relative to its sample, this clone is medium-sized. The listed genes are named as in mouse. The CDR3 reads CASLRDRDQAPLF. The covered CDR3 bases are TGTGCTAGCCTCCGGGACAGGGACCAGGCTCCGCTT. The J gene is TRBJ1-5, the V gene TRBV29; 9 positions match TRBD1. The missing CDR3 end, 1 residue past where the read stops, is filled in from the germline J gene. Germline loops: CDR1 MSHET, CDR2 SYDVDS. The CDR3 is 13 residues long. V lost 8 bases, J lost 5 bases, and 4 bases stayed unmatched.

By share of the sample, this clone is medium-sized (0.01 to 0.1%). The genes and germline here are from mouse. Coverage ceases 1 residue before the CDR3 finishes, and the germline J gene fills in the end. This chain uses TRBV26 with TRBJ1-1; no definite D call. Trimming took off 3 bases at V and 3 bases at J, with 11 bases between the two ends. Germline lookup yields CDR1 KGHPV and CDR2 FQNQEV (reference sequence). This CDR3 is 14 amino acids long. CDR3 sequence reads: CASSLDGWDTEVFF. The CDR3 bases that were read are TGTGCCAGCAGTCTTGATGGGTGGGACACAGAAGTCTTC.

In its sample, this clone ranks as medium-sized (0.01 to 0.1%). Genes and germline are mouse. The read ends 1 residue shy of where the CDR3 ends; the end is completed using the germline J gene. The rearrangement joins TRBV26 to TRBJ2-1, with 12 bases identical to TRBD2. Germline V gene sequence: CDR1 KGHPV, CDR2 FQNQEV (reference sequence). V shed 6 bases, J shed 4 bases, and the junction held 7 bases outside the gene matches. The CDR3 is made up of 16 amino acids. Incomplete CDR3 DNA: TGTGCCAGCAGCCCTGACTGGGGGGGCTGGTATGCTGAGCAGTTC. It is translated as CASSPDWGGWYAEQF. The whole CDR3 sequence reads CASSPDWGGWYAEQFF.

By proportion, this clone is medium-sized. The germline and genes are mouse ones. The CDR3 end lies 1 residue beyond the end of the read and is filled in from the germline J gene. The chain employs TRBV26 and TRBJ2-4, with D uncertain. V lost 6 bases and J lost 0, with 7 bases in between. Germline CDR1 KGHPV, CDR2 FQNQEV (reference sequence). CDR3 size: 13 residues. CDR3 sequence reads: CASRSGSQNTLYF. Incomplete CDR3 DNA: TGTGCCAGCAGATCAGGTAGTCAAAACACCTTGTAC.

As for this clone: Gene and germline names: mouse. This chain's CDR3 is CASSGASAETLYF. The covered CDR3 bases are TGTGCCAGCAGTGGGGCTAGTGCAGAAACGCTGTAT. The chain employs TRBV26 and TRBJ2-3; D tentatively fits TRBD1 or TRBD2 (5 bases each). The CDR3 end falls 1 residue outside the read, so it is completed with the germline J gene. This CDR3 spans 13 amino acids. V dropped 5 bases and J dropped 0 bases, with 6 bases sitting between them. CDR1 is KGHPV, CDR2 FQNQEV, per germline (reference sequence).

Regarding this clone: Gene labels here are mouse ones. From the germline J gene comes the end of the CDR3, since the read stops 1 residue before it. The rearrangement uses TRBV26 and TRBJ1-3, with a weak D call TRBD1 (6 bases). From germline, CDR1 is KGHPV and CDR2 FQNQEV (reference sequence). Trimming pared 6 bases from V and 0 bases from J, leaving 9 bases between. The CDR3 consists of 14 residues. Partial CDR3 DNA: TGTGCCAGCAGACGGACAGATTCTGGAAATACGCTCTAT. Translated: CASRRTDSGNTLY. The entire CDR3 reads CASRRTDSGNTLYF.

This clone was observed a few times. Genes and germline come from the mouse. The CDR3 loop reads CASSLAMGVTEVFF. CDR3 DNA (partial): TGTGCCAGCAGCTTAGCGATGGGAGTCACAGAAGTCTTC. The rearrangement links TRBV3 to TRBJ1-1; D gene uncertain. The DNA ends 1 residue before the CDR3 does, and the rest of the CDR3 is filled in from the germline J gene. The germline gives CDR1 SNHLY, CDR2 FYNGKV (reference sequence). The CDR3 totals 14 residues. Trimming shortened V by 0 bases and J by 4 bases, and 9 bases separated the two germline ends.

Worth noting for this clone: Each gene name is a mouse one. The read stops 1 residue short of the end of the CDR3; the missing end is completed from the germline J gene. The chain links TRBV1 to TRBJ2-4, with 7 bases lining up with TRBD2. The V gene end was trimmed by 0 bases and the J gene end by 5 bases; junction bases not matched to a gene: 2. CDR3 length: 14 amino acids. Per the germline V gene, CDR1 is NSQYPW and CDR2 is LRSPGD (reference sequence). The DNA read from the CDR3 is TGCACCTGCAGTGCAGATTTGGGGGGAAACACCTTGTAC. This encodes CTCSADLGGNTLY. The whole CDR3 protein is CTCSADLGGNTLYF.

This clone is termed medium-sized. Each gene name is a mouse one. The CDR3 end is not reached by the read, which stops 1 residue before it; the germline J gene fills it in. The V gene is TRBV26, the J gene TRBJ2-7, with 11 bases identical to TRBD2. The CDR3 extends over 14 amino acids. The V and J ends lost 6 bases and 6 bases, in that order; junction bases with no gene match: 7. CDR1 is KGHPV and CDR2 is FQNQEV in the germline V gene (reference sequence). The CDR3: CASSWDWGIGEQYF. The sequenced part of the CDR3 DNA is TGTGCCAGCAGCTGGGACTGGGGGATAGGTGAACAGTAC.

This clone turned up a few times. Genes here carry mouse names. The CDR3 end lies 1 residue beyond the end of the read and is filled in from the germline J gene. V and J are TRBV15 and TRBJ1-4, with 8 positions matching TRBD1. The V gene end was trimmed by 6 bases and the J gene end by 2 bases; junction bases not matched to a gene: 2. The CDR3 length is 14 residues. Per germline, CDR1 SGHND and CDR2 FRSKSL. CDR3 protein: CASSRDRSNERLFF. The sequenced part of the CDR3 DNA is TGTGCCAGCAGCCGGGACAGGTCCAACGAAAGATTATTT.

Of note for this clone: The genes and germline here are from mouse. The read stops 1 residue short of the end of the CDR3; the missing end is completed from the germline J gene. The chain combines TRBV13-2 with TRBJ2-7; the D call may be TRBD1 or TRBD2 (5 bases each). In germline, CDR1 is NNHNN, CDR2 SYGAGS (reference sequence). Trimming cost V 4 bases and J 3 bases, with 11 bases left between them. The CDR3 is made up of 13 amino acids. CDR3 amino acids: CASGRGRDYEQYF. The sequenced CDR3 bases are TGTGCCAGCGGTAGGGGACGGGACTATGAACAGTAC.

To note about this clone: Mouse gene names and germline throughout. The read ends 1 residue early relative to the CDR3; the germline J gene fills the gap. The rearrangement uses TRBV26 and TRBJ2-5; 11 positions match TRBD2. Per germline, CDR1 KGHPV and CDR2 FQNQEV (reference sequence). Trimming took 6 bases from V and 4 from J; bases not matched to a gene: 6. This CDR3 has 15 amino acids. The chain's CDR3 is CASSADWGDEDTQYF. The CDR3 DNA, read in part, is TGTGCCAGCAGCGCGGACTGGGGGGATGAAGACACCCAGTAC.

A word on this clone: The gene names given are mouse names. With the read ending 1 residue before the CDR3 end, the germline J gene is used to fill in that end. V gene TRBV3 combines with J gene TRBJ2-7; 10 nucleotides agree with TRBD2. The CDR3 consists of 14 residues. V shed 4 bases and J 3 bases; nucleotides not matched to a gene: 3. Germline lookup yields CDR1 SNHLY and CDR2 FYNGKV (reference sequence). The CDR3 sequence is CASSSTGGFYEQYF. The DNA read from the CDR3 is TGTGCCAGCAGCTCGACTGGGGGGTTCTATGAACAGTAC.

In this sample, this clone is medium-sized. Gene names follow the mouse nomenclature. The read falls 1 residue short of the CDR3 end, and the missing part is taken from the germline J gene. The chain is built from TRBV14 and TRBJ2-5; 10 bases map to TRBD2. V gave up 4 bases and J gave up 5 bases; unmatched junction bases: 1. From germline, CDR1 is SGHDT and CDR2 FRDEAV. CDR3 length equals 13 residues. The covered CDR3 bases are TGTGCCAGCAGTCGGGACTGGGGAGACACCCAGTAC. Translated: CASSRDWGDTQY. The entire CDR3 reads CASSRDWGDTQYF. The full variable domain, its missing parts supplied by reference TRBV14 and TRBJ2-5, is EAGVTQSPRYAVLQEGQAVSFWCDPISGHDTLYWYQQPRDQGPQLLVYFRDEAVIDNSQLPSDRFSAVRPKGTNSTLKIQSAKQGDTATYLCASSRDWGDTQYFGPGTRLLVL.

As concerns this clone: Germline and genes: mouse. Read data end 1 residue before the CDR3 end; the end is taken from the germline J gene. The rearrangement uses TRBV26 and TRBJ2-5; D gene ambiguous. Trimming pared 0 bases from V and 6 bases from J, leaving 7 bases between. The germline CDR1 and CDR2 sequences are KGHPV and FQNQEV (reference sequence). CDR3 length: 13 amino acids. The sequenced part of the CDR3 DNA is TGTGCCAGCAGTCTGTCAGGGAGCGACACCCAGTAC. Its protein is CASSLSGSDTQY. The full CDR3 protein is CASSLSGSDTQYF.

A note on this clone: Gene names refer to mouse genes. The read falls 1 residue short of the CDR3 end, and the missing part is taken from the germline J gene. The identical CDR3 is also encoded by other nucleotide sequences in the sample. The chain has TRBV13-1 and TRBJ2-3; 8 bases align to TRBD2. The CDR3 is 16 amino acids. V dropped 1 base and J dropped 1; count of bases not matched to a gene: 5. Germline V CDR1 and CDR2: NSHNY, SYGAGN. The DNA read from the CDR3 is TGTGCCAGCAGTGATCTGGGGGGTGGGGGTGCAGAAACGCTGTAT. This translates into CASSDLGGGGAETLY. The entire CDR3 reads CASSDLGGGGAETLYF.

A word on this clone: The genes and germline here are from mouse. This specimen includes other DNA sequences encoding the same CDR3. The CDR3: CASSLGRNSDYTF. The part of the CDR3 DNA that was read is TGTGCCAGCAGTCTCGGGAGGAACTCCGACTACACC. The chain recombines TRBV26 with TRBJ1-2; D is unresolved. The read gets to within 1 residue of the CDR3 end, and the germline J gene fills in the rest. V lost 3 bases and J 2 bases, leaving 7 bases between the germline ends. CDR1 KGHPV and CDR2 FQNQEV come from the germline V gene (reference sequence). This CDR3 comprises 13 residues.

To note about this clone: Gene names are the mouse ones. The sequence runs out 1 residue before the end of the CDR3; the remainder is reconstructed from the germline J gene. This rearrangement joins TRBV26 to TRBJ1-1; TRBD1 is a possible D gene (6 bases). The CDR3 covers 14 residues. V was clipped by 3 bases and J by 3 bases, with 11 bases between them. The germline gives CDR1 KGHPV, CDR2 FQNQEV (reference sequence). CDR3 DNA (partial): TGTGCCAGCAGTCTTTCGGGACATCACACAGAAGTCTTC. It translates to CASSLSGHHTEVF. Given in full, the CDR3 is CASSLSGHHTEVFF.

Details on this clone: Germline and genes: mouse. The read ends 1 residue before the CDR3 terminus; that terminus is restored from the germline J gene. V and J are TRBV5 and TRBJ2-1; TRBD2 agrees at 11 bases. Germline V gene data show CDR1 as LGHNA and CDR2 as YNLKQL (reference sequence). This CDR3 is built from 15 residues. Trimming at V came to 4 bases and at J to 6 bases, leaving 5 bases not matched to a gene. The covered CDR3 bases are TGTGCCAGCAGCCCGGACTGGGGGGTGGGTGCTGAGCAGTTC. This encodes CASSPDWGVGAEQF. The complete CDR3 reads CASSPDWGVGAEQFF.

Concerning this clone itself: Mouse gene names apply. Read data end 1 residue before the CDR3 end; the end is taken from the germline J gene. The chain links TRBV26 to TRBJ2-2; no firm D call. V was shortened by 3 bases and J by 2 bases, with 7 bases between the two germline ends. CDR3 length: 14 amino acids. Germline CDR1 is KGHPV and CDR2 is FQNQEV (reference sequence). CDR3 sequence reads: CASSLGTNTGQLYF. The covered CDR3 bases are TGTGCCAGCAGTCTAGGCACGAACACCGGGCAGCTCTAC.

Comment on this clone: Gene names follow the mouse nomenclature. The missing CDR3 end, 1 residue past where the read stops, is filled in from the germline J gene. The chain recombines TRBV3 with TRBJ2-1; TRBD2 matches at 7 bases. Germline CDR1 and CDR2: SNHLY and FYNGKV (reference sequence). This CDR3 has 14 amino acids. The J segment lost 4 bases and the V segment lost 6 bases, leaving 6 bases of the junction unmatched. The part of the CDR3 DNA that was read is TGTGCCAGCAGTCTCGACTGGGAGTATGCTGAGCAGTTC. Protein product: CASSLDWEYAEQF. The complete CDR3 protein is CASSLDWEYAEQFF.

This clone was seen more than once but under ten times. Gene and germline names: mouse. The read stops 1 residue short of the end of the CDR3; the missing end is completed from the germline J gene. The rearrangement uses TRBV26 and TRBJ2-7; D assignment may be TRBD1 or TRBD2 (6 bases each). Trimming took 1 base from V and 2 from J, leaving 9 bases between them. Per the germline V gene, CDR1 is KGHPV and CDR2 is FQNQEV (reference sequence). The CDR3 extends over 14 amino acids. CDR3: CASSLLGAAYEQYF. The DNA read from the CDR3 is TGTGCCAGCAGTCTGTTGGGGGCGGCCTATGAACAGTAC.

This clone is deemed medium-sized. Genes and germline come from the mouse. Sequencing ends 1 residue short of the CDR3 end; the germline J gene provides the rest. This rearrangement joins TRBV20 to TRBJ2-1; no firm D call. Germline V lookup: CDR1 GFQATS, CDR2 STVNSAI. The CDR3 has 13 residues. Deletions cut 3 bases from V and 0 bases from J, with 6 bases between. The CDR3 DNA, read in part, is TGTGGTGCTAGCACAGCTAACTATGCTGAGCAGTTC. Protein: CGASTANYAEQF. The CDR3, in full, reads CGASTANYAEQFF.

Worth noting for this clone: The listed genes are named as in mouse. The read ends 1 residue shy of where the CDR3 ends; the end is completed using the germline J gene. The chain employs TRBV26 and TRBJ1-3; perhaps TRBD1 as D (6 bases). This CDR3 is built from 13 residues. The V gene lost 6 bases and the J gene lost 0 bases, with 6 bases spanning the gap. Germline CDR1 is KGHPV and CDR2 is FQNQEV (reference sequence). CDR3 region: CASRGHSGNTLYF. Incomplete CDR3 DNA: TGTGCCAGCAGGGGACATTCTGGAAATACGCTCTAT.